This T cell receptor beta chain was identified in a study of control samples from healthy donors and cancer patients (dated by TCRdb to about 2020). As for this clone: Its target antigen remains unknown. Nothing much larger sits one base from this clone, and base qualities are not available.

The library came from the immunoSEQ multiplex PCR assay. Held by TCRdb, this immuneACCESS table contains in-frame sequences only and omits some clones. Under half of the omission traces to an unresolved V gene where checked; the cause of the rest is unknown. For this sample there are about 79,000 clones; 80% to 95% appear just once. Of the sample, about 1.3% falls within the top ten clones. The receptor was derived from a woman aged 40-49 years with lung cancer. Sample: PBMCs.

In nucleotide form, the sequence is TGTGCCACCAGTGATGCCGAGCGGGGGACAAGAGATGGCTACACCTTC. Its protein is CATSDAERGTRDGYTF. The chain joins TRBV24-1 to TRBJ1-2; TRBD1 is perhaps the D gene, given 6 matching bases. Via the germline V gene, CDR1 is KGHDR and CDR2 SFDVKD. The cysteine opens and the phenylalanine closes a CDR3 of 16 amino acids. Only the CDR3 region is kept as DNA, spanning 48 bases read in frame from base 1. V loses 3 bases of germline sequence and J loses 6 bases, and the interval between the two ends is 19 bases.